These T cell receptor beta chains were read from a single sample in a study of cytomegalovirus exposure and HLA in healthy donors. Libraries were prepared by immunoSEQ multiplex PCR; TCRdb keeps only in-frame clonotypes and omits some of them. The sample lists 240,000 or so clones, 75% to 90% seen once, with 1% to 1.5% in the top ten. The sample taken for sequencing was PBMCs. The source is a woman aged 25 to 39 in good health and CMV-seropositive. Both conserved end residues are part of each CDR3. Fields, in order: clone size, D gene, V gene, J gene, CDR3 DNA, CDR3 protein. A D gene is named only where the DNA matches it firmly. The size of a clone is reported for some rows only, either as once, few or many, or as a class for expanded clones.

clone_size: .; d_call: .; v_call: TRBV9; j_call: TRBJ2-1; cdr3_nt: TGTGCCAGCAGCGTAGAGGACTTCTCCTACAATGAGCAGTTCTTC; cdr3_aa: CASSVEDFSYNEQFF
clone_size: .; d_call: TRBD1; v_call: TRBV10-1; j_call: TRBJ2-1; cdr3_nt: TGCGCCAGCAGTGAGATGGGACAGACAAAGAATGAGCAGTTCTTC; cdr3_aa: CASSEMGQTKNEQFF
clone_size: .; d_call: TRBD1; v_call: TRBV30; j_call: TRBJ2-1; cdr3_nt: TGTGCCTGGAGTGTACTGGGACAGGGGATCTACAATGAGCAGTTCTTC; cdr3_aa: CAWSVLGQGIYNEQFF
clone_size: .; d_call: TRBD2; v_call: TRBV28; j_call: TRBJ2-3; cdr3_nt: TGTGCCAGCAGTCGACCCGGGACTACTAACACAGATACGCAGTATTTT; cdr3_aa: CASSRPGTTNTDTQYF
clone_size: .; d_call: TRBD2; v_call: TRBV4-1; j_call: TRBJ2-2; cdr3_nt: TGCGCCAGCAGCCAAGATCTAGCGGAGGAGAACACCGGGGAGCTGTTTTTT; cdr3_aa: CASSQDLAEENTGELFF
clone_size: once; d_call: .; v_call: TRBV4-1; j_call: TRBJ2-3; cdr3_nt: TGCGCCAGCAGCCAAGAAGTAGCGGATACGCAGTATTTT; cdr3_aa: CASSQEVADTQYF
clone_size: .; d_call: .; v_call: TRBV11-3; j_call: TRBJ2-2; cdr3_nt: TGTGCCAGCAGGGGAGCGGACCCTGGCGGCGGGGAGCTGTTTTTT; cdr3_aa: CASRGADPGGGELFF
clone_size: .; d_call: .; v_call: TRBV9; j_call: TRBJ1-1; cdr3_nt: TGTGCCAGCAACTTCCAGGAGAACACTGAAGCTTTCTTT; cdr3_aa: CASNFQENTEAFF
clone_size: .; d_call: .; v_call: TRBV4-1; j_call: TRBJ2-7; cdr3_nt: TGCGCCAGCAGTTCCGATACTCCTTACGAGCAGTACTTC; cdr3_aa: CASSSDTPYEQYF
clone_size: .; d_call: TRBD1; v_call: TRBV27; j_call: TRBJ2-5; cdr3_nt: TGTGCCAGCAGTTTCCACGGACAGGGGGCTTGGGAGACCCAGTACTTC; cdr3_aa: CASSFHGQGAWETQYF
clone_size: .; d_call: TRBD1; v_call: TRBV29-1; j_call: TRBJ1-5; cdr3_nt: TGCAGCGTTGAGGTGACAGGGGGCCATAGCAATCAGCCCCAGCATTTT; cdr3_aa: CSVEVTGGHSNQPQHF
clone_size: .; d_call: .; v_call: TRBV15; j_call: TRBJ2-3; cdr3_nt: TGTGCCACCAGCTCCCTTCGGGGGAGGGATACGCAGTATTTT; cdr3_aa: CATSSLRGRDTQYF
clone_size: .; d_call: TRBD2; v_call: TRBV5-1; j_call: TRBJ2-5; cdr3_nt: TGCGCCAGCAGCTTGGCCTCACTACTAGCGGGGGTGGAGACCCAGTACTTC; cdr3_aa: CASSLASLLAGVETQYF
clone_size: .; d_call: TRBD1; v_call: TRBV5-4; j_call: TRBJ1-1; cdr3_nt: TGTGCCAGCAGCTTGGAGACAGGGGATAGCGACACTGAAGCTTTCTTT; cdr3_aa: CASSLETGDSDTEAFF
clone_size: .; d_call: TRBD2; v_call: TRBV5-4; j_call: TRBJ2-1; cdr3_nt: TGTGCCAGCAGCTCCGGGAGGGCCGTCTACAATGAGCAGTTCTTC; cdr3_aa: CASSSGRAVYNEQFF
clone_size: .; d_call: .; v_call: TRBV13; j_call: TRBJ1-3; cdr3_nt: TGTGCCAGCAGCTACAGGACGGAAAACACCATATATTTT; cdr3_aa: CASSYRTENTIYF
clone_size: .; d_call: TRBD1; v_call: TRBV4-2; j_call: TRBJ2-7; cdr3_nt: TGTGCCAGCAGCCAGTACTCTTCCGGGACAGGGGTTTACGAGCAGTACTTC; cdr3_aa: CASSQYSSGTGVYEQYF
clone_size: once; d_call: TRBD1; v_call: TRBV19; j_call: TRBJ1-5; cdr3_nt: TGTGCCAGTACCAAGGACAGGGGGGTTAATCAGCCCCAGCATTTT; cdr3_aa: CASTKDRGVNQPQHF
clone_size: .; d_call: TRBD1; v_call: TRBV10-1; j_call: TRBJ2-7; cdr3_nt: TGCGCCAGCAGAGCCTCAGGGACAGGGAACTACGAGCAGTACTTC; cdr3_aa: CASRASGTGNYEQYF
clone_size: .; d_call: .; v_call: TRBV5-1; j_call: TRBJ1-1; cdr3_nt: TGCGCCAGCAGCCTACCACAGGAGACTGAAGCTTTCTTT; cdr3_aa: CASSLPQETEAFF
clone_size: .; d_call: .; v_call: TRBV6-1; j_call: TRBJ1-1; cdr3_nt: TGTGCCAGCAGTCCAGTTTCTATTCGGGCTGAAGCTTTCTTT; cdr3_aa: CASSPVSIRAEAFF
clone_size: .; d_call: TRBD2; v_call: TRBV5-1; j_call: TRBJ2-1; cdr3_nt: TGCGCCAGCAGCTCCACTAGCGGAGATTACAATGAGCAGTTCTTC; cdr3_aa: CASSSTSGDYNEQFF
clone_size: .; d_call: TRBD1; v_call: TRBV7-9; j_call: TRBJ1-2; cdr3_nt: TGTGCCAGCAGCTTGGACAGGGACTATGGCTACACCTTC; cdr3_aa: CASSLDRDYGYTF
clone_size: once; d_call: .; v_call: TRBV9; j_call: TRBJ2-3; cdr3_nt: TGTGCCAGCAGCACAAACACAGATACGCAGTATTTT; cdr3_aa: CASSTNTDTQYF
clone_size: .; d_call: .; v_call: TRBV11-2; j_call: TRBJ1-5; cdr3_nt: TGTGCCAGCACCAAGACGGGGGGTAGGGTCAAGCCCCAGCATTTT; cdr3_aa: CASTKTGGRVKPQHF
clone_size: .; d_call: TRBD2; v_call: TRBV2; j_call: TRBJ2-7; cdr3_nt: TGTGCCAGCCGGCGCGGGAGTGACGAGCAGTACTTC; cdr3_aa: CASRRGSDEQYF
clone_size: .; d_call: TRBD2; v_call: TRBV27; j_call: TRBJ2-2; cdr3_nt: TGTGCCAGCAGTCCTGCTAGCGGGAGGACCGGGGAGCTGTTTTTT; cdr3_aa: CASSPASGRTGELFF
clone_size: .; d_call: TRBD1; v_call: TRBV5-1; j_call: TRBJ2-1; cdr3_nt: TGCGCCAGCAGCTTGGGGACAGGGCTTGCTGAGCAGTTCTTC; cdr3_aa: CASSLGTGLAEQFF
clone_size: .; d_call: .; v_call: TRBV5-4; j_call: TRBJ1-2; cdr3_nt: TGTGCCAGCAGCCCGGGACAAAACTATGGCTACACCTTC; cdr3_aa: CASSPGQNYGYTF
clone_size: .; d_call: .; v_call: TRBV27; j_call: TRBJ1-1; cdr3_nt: TGTGCCAGCAGCCTAGACTGGAACACTGAAGCTTTCTTT; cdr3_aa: CASSLDWNTEAFF
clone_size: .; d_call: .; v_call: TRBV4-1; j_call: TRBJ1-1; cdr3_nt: TGCGCCAGCAGCCAACCAGGACATTCCGTAGAAGCTTTCTTT; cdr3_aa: CASSQPGHSVEAFF
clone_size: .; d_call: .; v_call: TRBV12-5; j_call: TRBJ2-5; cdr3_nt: TGTGCTAGTGGTTTGGGCCAGAACCTAGAGACCCAGTACTTC; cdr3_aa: CASGLGQNLETQYF
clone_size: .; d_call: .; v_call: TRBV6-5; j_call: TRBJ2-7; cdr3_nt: TGTGCCAGCAGTTACTCGCCTACAGGGACCGGTTTCGAGCAGTACTTC; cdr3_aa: CASSYSPTGTGFEQYF
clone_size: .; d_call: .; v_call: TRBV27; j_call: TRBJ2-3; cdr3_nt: TGTGCCAGCAGTTCTCCCACTACGGGAGTTATGGCAGATACGCAGTATTTT; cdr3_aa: CASSSPTTGVMADTQYF
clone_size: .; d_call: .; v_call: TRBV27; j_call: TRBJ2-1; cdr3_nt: TGTGCCAGCAGTTTCCGAGGGTTGCGGAGCAATGAGCAGTTCTTC; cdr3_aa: CASSFRGLRSNEQFF
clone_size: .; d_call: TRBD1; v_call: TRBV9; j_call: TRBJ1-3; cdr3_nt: TGTGCCAGCAGCGCCTACAGGGGGCATGAAACCGTCTCTGGAAACACCATATATTTT; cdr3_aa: CASSAYRGHETVSGNTIYF
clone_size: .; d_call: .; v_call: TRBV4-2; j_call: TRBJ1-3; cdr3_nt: TGTGCCAGCAGCCAAGGTGTTCTTGGAAACACCATATATTTT; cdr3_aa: CASSQGVLGNTIYF
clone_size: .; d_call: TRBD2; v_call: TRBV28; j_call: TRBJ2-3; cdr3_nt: TGTGCCAGCAGTTTTACGACTAGCGGTGGTACAGATACGCAGTATTTT; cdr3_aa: CASSFTTSGGTDTQYF
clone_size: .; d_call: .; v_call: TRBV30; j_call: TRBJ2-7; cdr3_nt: TGTGCCTGGACCACAGGGACCAGCTCCTACGAGCAGTACTTC; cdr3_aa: CAWTTGTSSYEQYF
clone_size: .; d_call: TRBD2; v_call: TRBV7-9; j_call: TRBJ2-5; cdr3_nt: TGTGCCAGCAGCCTACTAGATACACTAGCGGGAGGGCTCCAAGAGACCCAGTACTTC; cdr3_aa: CASSLLDTLAGGLQETQYF
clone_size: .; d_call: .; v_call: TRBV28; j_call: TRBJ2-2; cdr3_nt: TGTGCCAGCAGTTCTGGCTACACCGGGGAGCTGTTTTTT; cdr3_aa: CASSSGYTGELFF
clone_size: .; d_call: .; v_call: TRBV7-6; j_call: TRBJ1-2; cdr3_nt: TGTGCCAGCAGCTTTGGCGGGGGCTGGAGCTACACCTTC; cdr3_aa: CASSFGGGWSYTF
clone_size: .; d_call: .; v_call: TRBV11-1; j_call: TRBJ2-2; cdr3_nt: TGTGCCAGCAGCTTAAAACAGGAGCTGTTTTTT; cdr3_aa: CASSLKQELFF
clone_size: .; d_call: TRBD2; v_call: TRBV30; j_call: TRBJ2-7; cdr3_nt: TGTGCCTGGACTTGGGCTAGCGGGAACTACGAGCAGTACTTC; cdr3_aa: CAWTWASGNYEQYF
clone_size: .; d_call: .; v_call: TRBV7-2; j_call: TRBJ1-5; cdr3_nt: TGTGCCAGCAGCCCAGGACAGTCTGTTAGCAATCAGCCCCAGCATTTT; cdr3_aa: CASSPGQSVSNQPQHF
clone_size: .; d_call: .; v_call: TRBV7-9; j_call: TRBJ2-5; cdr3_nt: TGTGCCAGCAGCGAAATGAACCGAGAAGAGACCCAGTACTTC; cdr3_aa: CASSEMNREETQYF
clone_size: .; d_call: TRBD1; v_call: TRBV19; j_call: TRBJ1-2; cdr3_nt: TGTGCCAGTAGTATGAGGGACAGACTCAACTATGGCTACACCTTC; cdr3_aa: CASSMRDRLNYGYTF
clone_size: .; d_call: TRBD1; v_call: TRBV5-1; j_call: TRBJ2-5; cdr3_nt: TGCGCCAGCGGGACAGGGGGAGAACAAGAGACCCAGTACTTC; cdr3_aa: CASGTGGEQETQYF
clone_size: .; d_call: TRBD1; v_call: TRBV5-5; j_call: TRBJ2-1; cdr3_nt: TGTGCCAGCAGCCATCGGGACAGGGGATATGAGCAGTTCTTC; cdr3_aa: CASSHRDRGYEQFF
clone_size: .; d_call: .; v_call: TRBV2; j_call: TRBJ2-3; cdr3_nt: TGTGCCAGCAGTCAGGGGGGAGATACGCAGTATTTT; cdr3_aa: CASSQGGDTQYF